The subject of this entry is one T cell receptor beta chain. This receptor's antigen is unknown. No base-level quality is on record; no much larger clone is a single base apart. The sample belongs to a study of shared T cell receptors in the human thymus (TCRdb year 2021). Regarding the study in general: The study investigated the way shared, self-reactive T-cell receptor alpha chains are produced in the human thymus.

Deletion took 3 bases off V and 2 bases off J, with a span of 10 bases between the germline ends. The germline V gene provides CDR1 SNHLY and CDR2 FYNNEI. Inclusive of the bounding cysteine and phenylalanine, the CDR3 is 14 residues long. Only CDR3 DNA is held: 42 bases, read in frame from base 1. Libraries were built with the immunoSEQ multiplex PCR assay. TCRdb re-hosts the immuneACCESS table, in-frame sequences only. Its copies lack some clones; in the studies checked, an unresolved V gene accounts for under half of them, and the cause for the rest is not known. Here the sample has hundreds of thousands of clones; roughly 90% occur a single time. Of the sample, 0.0095% to 0.011% is held by the ten largest clones. These data were also filed under a second study, of human thymus T cells. From that second study: Immunologically healthy infants undergoing open corrective cardiac surgery for congenital heart defects in Finland were used as donors. Thymus tissue was obtained as surgical resects removed during corrective cardiac surgery. V and J gene segment usage appeared biased in both thymic and peripheral blood repertoires. The related research reported highly overlapping thymic TCR repertoires among unrelated individuals. The study used eight infant thymus samples plus four related peripheral blood samples to characterize TCR alpha and beta repertoires. The cohort included several male and two female infants, with donor ages spanning 7 to 244 days. Thymocytes were freed from the tissue by mechanical means and kept at -70 degrees C as pellets of roughly 9-30 million cells. A QIAsymphony instrument was used to extract genomic DNA from the frozen cell pellets. The immunoSEQ multiplex PCR assay was used to amplify the TCRB and TCRAD loci from a standardized amount of quality-controlled genomic DNA. The V(D)J region was spanned by amplicons of a length sufficient to cover the CDR3 and to identify V and J genes. The commercial immunoSEQ service was used to sequence amplicons on an Illumina platform. Primer bias and sequencing errors were corrected as previously described, and TCRAD and TCRB definitions were based on the IMGT database. immunoSEQ Analyzer 3.0 and VDJTools were used for repertoire analysis, which covered basic statistics, V/J segment usage, diversity estimates, rarefaction and pairwise overlap. Diversity was estimated with Chao1, ChaoE, Efron-Thisted, Shannon and inverse Simpson indices, and also on datasets down-sampled to the smallest sample. Repertoire overlap was determined by strict matching of CDR3 nucleotide sequence, V gene and J gene, and Jaccard-based multidimensional scaling clustering was applied. On average, thymus samples gave 800,000 or so unique TCRB clonotypes, whereas blood samples gave about 84,000.

This receptor chain uses TRBV2 and TRBJ2-5; TRBD1 could be the D gene, as 5 bases match. This clonotype was sampled from a boy less than two years old with a congenital heart defect. Donor details come from another sample of the same person, matched by shared clones. The source material was thymocytes. The CDR3 region: CASSDRQGQETQYF. The DNA is TGTGCCAGCAGTGATCGCCAGGGACAAGAGACCCAGTACTTC.